Shown below are 22 T cell receptor beta chains from a single sample sequenced in a study of blood T cell repertoires in COVID-19. Sequencing was performed with immunoSEQ multiplex PCR; in TCRdb, only in-frame clones are kept and a portion is missing. The sample records 250,000 or so clones, about nine tenths being singletons. The material sequenced was PBMCs or T cells enriched from blood (not recorded which). These receptor sequences come from a man aged 50-60 years who had been exposed to COVID-19.

This clone is a singleton in its sample. The chain recombines TRBV6-6 with TRBJ1-3; D uncertain. Trimming took 5 bases from V and 0 from J, leaving 8 bases between them. CDR3 size: 14 residues. Germline lookup yields CDR1 MNHNY and CDR2 SVGAGI (reference sequence). CDR3 DNA: TGTGCCAGCAGTAGACTGATCTCTGGAAACACCATATATTTT. Protein product: CASSRLISGNTIYF.

V and J are TRBV15 and TRBJ2-7; D may be TRBD1 (5 bases). CDR3 length: 14 residues. V lost 5 bases, J lost 2 bases, and 13 bases lay in between. CDR1 and CDR2 from the germline V gene are LNHNV and YYDKDF (reference sequence). CDR3 sequence reads: CATSPTADTYEQYV. CDR3 DNA: TGTGCCACCAGCCCCACCGCGGACACCTACGAGCAGTACGTC.

This clone is a singleton in its sample. The chain has TRBV18 and TRBJ2-7; 7 nucleotides line up with TRBD1. Germline CDR1 and CDR2: KGHSH and LQKENI. With 3 bases clipped from V and 4 bases from J, the junction kept 3 bases outside the gene matches. The CDR3 has 13 amino acids. The CDR3 here is CASSPGTVYEQYV. The CDR3 DNA is TGTGCCAGCTCACCCGGGACAGTTTACGAGCAGTACGTC.

The V and J genes are TRBV28 and TRBJ2-7, with TRBD2 matching 9 bases. J was trimmed by 3 bases and V by 2 bases; bases with no gene match: 11. The germline CDR1 and CDR2 sequences are MDHEN and SYDVKM. The CDR3 is 17 residues long. The CDR3, as DNA: TGTGCCAGCAGTTTAGGGGCGGCGGGGGGGCCTCTCTACGAGCAGTACTTC. This encodes CASSLGAAGGPLYEQYF.

The J gene is TRBJ2-1, the V gene TRBV9; D ambiguous. V gave up 2 bases and J gave up 6 bases, with 9 bases separating them. CDR3 length: 13 residues. Germline lookup yields CDR1 SGDLS and CDR2 YYNGEE. CDR3 protein: CASSVQASNEQFF. CDR3 bases: TGTGCCAGCAGCGTCCAGGCGTCCAATGAGCAGTTCTTC.

The V and J genes are TRBV10-3 and TRBJ1-1, with 8 bases lining up with TRBD1. V gave up 6 bases and J gave up 5 bases; unmatched junction bases: 2. This CDR3 comprises 12 residues. Germline CDR1 ENHRY, CDR2 SYGVKD. CDR3 amino acids: CAISTGGTEAFF. The CDR3 nucleotides are TGTGCCATCAGCACAGGGGGAACTGAAGCTTTCTTT.

The chain uses TRBV19 and TRBJ1-5; possible D gene TRBD1, 5 bases. Germline CDR1 reads LNHDA; CDR2 reads SQIVND (reference sequence). This CDR3 contains 14 residues. Trimming shortened V by 4 bases and J by 3 bases, and 10 bases separated the two germline ends. As DNA, the CDR3 is TGTGCCAGTAGTACCACAGGACCCAATCAGCCCCAGCATTTT. As protein: CASSTTGPNQPQHF.

The chain recombines TRBV5-1 with TRBJ2-5, with 12 bases that match TRBD1. CDR1 is SGHRS, CDR2 YFSETQ, per germline. CDR3 length equals 18 residues. V shed 6 bases and J 7 bases; nucleotides not matched to a gene: 19. The CDR3 loop reads CASTPPGQGAGGLATQYF. The CDR3 DNA reads TGCGCCAGCACTCCCCCGGGACAGGGGGCGGGAGGCTTAGCGACCCAGTACTTC.

The rearrangement uses TRBV7-2 and TRBJ2-4; tentative D call: TRBD1 (5 bases). The CDR3 length is 14 residues. Germline V gene lookup returns CDR1 SGHTA and CDR2 FQGNSA. The V end was cut by 4 bases, the J end by 7 bases, with 14 bases between. The CDR3 bases are TGTGCCAGCAGCTCCCGACAGCCCTGGAACATTCAGTACTTC. It encodes CASSSRQPWNIQYF.

The J gene is TRBJ1-1, the V gene TRBV7-2, with D possibly TRBD1 on 6 matching bases. V was pared by 1 base and J by 12 bases, with 15 bases between. Germline CDR1 reads SGHTA; CDR2 reads FQGNSA. CDR3 length equals 13 residues. CDR3 nucleotides: TGTGCCAGCAGCTTAGGTCCGGACAGAGATCCTTTCTTT. Translating it yields CASSLGPDRDPFF. The full variable domain, rest sourced from reference TRBV7-2 and TRBJ1-1, is GAGVSQSPSNKVTEKGKDVELRCDPISGHTALYWYRQSLGQGLEFLIYFQGNSAPDKSGLPSDRFSAERTGGSVSTLTIQRTQQEDSAVYLCASSLGPDRDPFFGQGTRLTVV.

The chain joins TRBV28 to TRBJ1-2; tentative D call: TRBD1 (5 bases). In germline, CDR1 is MDHEN, CDR2 SYDVKM. CDR3 length: 13 residues. The ends were cut back, 10 bases at V and 5 bases at J, with 17 bases in the middle. CDR3 DNA: TGTGCCACGACAGTGACAGTAGATTATGGCTACACCTTC. As protein: CATTVTVDYGYTF.

This chain uses TRBV5-4 with TRBJ2-5, with 11 positions matching TRBD2. V shed 0 bases, J shed 5 bases, and the junction held 12 bases outside the gene matches. Germline V gene lookup returns CDR1 SGHNT and CDR2 YYREEE (reference sequence). This CDR3 has 18 amino acids. The CDR3 sequence is CASSLAGLAGGGGETQYF. The CDR3 DNA follows: TGTGCCAGCAGCTTGGCCGGGCTAGCGGGGGGCGGAGGGGAGACCCAGTACTTC.

The chain uses TRBV13 and TRBJ2-1; 7 bases are a match to TRBD2. V shed 7 bases and J 3 bases; nucleotides not matched to a gene: 3. The CDR3 extends over 13 amino acids. From germline, CDR1 is PRHDT and CDR2 FYEKMQ (reference sequence). CDR3 loop: CASTWTSYNEQFF. In nucleotides, the CDR3 is TGTGCCAGCACCTGGACTAGCTACAATGAGCAGTTCTTC.

V and J are TRBV29-1 and TRBJ1-2; D is undetermined. Between the trimmed V and J ends, which lost 4 bases and 4 bases, there was a span of 19 bases. Germline assignment: CDR1 SQVTM and CDR2 ANQGSEA. The length of the CDR3 is 15 residues. The CDR3 bases are TGCAGCGTTGGCTCTCCGACGCGGTACATCTATGGCTACACCTTC. It specifies CSVGSPTRYIYGYTF.

This chain uses TRBV9 with TRBJ1-6; D gene ambiguous. Trimming pared 4 bases from V and 8 bases from J, leaving 19 bases between. CDR1 is SGDLS and CDR2 is YYNGEE in the germline V gene. CDR3 length equals 16 residues. The CDR3 loop is CASSPHLNSGDSPLHF. The CDR3 DNA reads as TGTGCCAGCAGCCCCCACCTGAACAGTGGCGATTCACCCCTCCACTTT.

This chain links TRBV15 with TRBJ2-6; D is possibly TRBD1 (5 bases). Trimming pared 0 bases from V and 2 bases from J, leaving 20 bases between. CDR3 length: 20 amino acids. Germline V gene data show CDR1 as LNHNV and CDR2 as YYDKDF (reference sequence). As DNA, the CDR3 is TGTGCCACCAGCAGAGATTTTGACAGAACCCAGATAGCTGGGGCCAACGTCCTGACTTTC. Translation: CATSRDFDRTQIAGANVLTF.

The chain combines TRBV2 with TRBJ1-1; 8 bases agree with TRBD1. The ends lost 6 bases at V and 5 bases at J; junction bases unmatched: 8. The V gene's germline CDR1 is SNHLY and CDR2 FYNNEI. The CDR3 contains 14 residues. CDR3 bases: TGTGCCAGCAGGAGACAGGGGTCGGATACTGAAGCTTTCTTT. Its translation: CASRRQGSDTEAFF.

The chain recombines TRBV28 with TRBJ2-2; D is perhaps TRBD1 (5 bases). This CDR3 has 17 amino acids. Trimming cost V 5 bases and J 2 bases, with 18 bases left between them. Looked up from germline, CDR1 is MDHEN and CDR2 is SYDVKM. The CDR3 loop is CASSKILTARNTGELFF. The CDR3 region has the DNA TGTGCCAGCAGTAAGATACTGACAGCCCGAAACACCGGGGAGCTGTTTTTT.

The chain employs TRBV5-1 and TRBJ2-7, with 10 bases that match TRBD1. Unmatched junction bases numbered 6, after V lost 3 bases and J lost 3 bases. Germline V lookup: CDR1 SGHRS, CDR2 YFSETQ. CDR3 length: 15 residues. The CDR3 DNA reads as TGCGCCAGCAGCTCGGGGGGGACAGGGGACTACGAGCAGTACGTC. Translating gives CASSSGGTGDYEQYV.

This clone has just one count. This sequence joins TRBV2 and TRBJ1-5; D call uncertain. CDR1 SNHLY and CDR2 FYNNEI come from the germline V gene. The CDR3 length is 15 residues. V dropped 3 bases and J dropped 0 bases, with 9 bases sitting between them. CDR3 protein: CASSEYDYSNQPQHF. The CDR3 region has the DNA TGTGCCAGCAGTGAGTACGACTATAGCAATCAGCCCCAGCATTTT. The full variable domain, in which reference TRBV2 and TRBJ1-5 provide the parts outside the CDR3, is EPEVTQTPSHQVTQMGQEVILRCVPISNHLYFYWYRQILGQKVEFLVSFYNNEISEKSEIFDDQFSVERPDGSNFTLKIRSTKLEDSAMYFCASSEYDYSNQPQHFGDGTRLSIL.

The V gene is TRBV2, the J gene TRBJ1-2, with D perhaps matching TRBD1 (5 bases). The germline CDR1 and CDR2 sequences are SNHLY and FYNNEI. V lost 11 bases and J 3 bases, leaving 16 bases between the germline ends. The CDR3 is 13 residues long. The CDR3 nucleotides are TGTGCCCTTCGAGGGGAGGGAGACTATGGCTACACCTTC. Its protein product is CALRGEGDYGYTF.

The genes are TRBV4-2 and TRBJ1-5, with a possible D match to TRBD1 (6 bases). In germline, CDR1 is LGHNA, CDR2 YNFKEQ. V was cut by 3 bases and J by 3 bases, with 18 bases left in between. The CDR3 runs 17 residues. This CDR3 reads CASSQPQGTPNNQPQHF. DNA for the CDR3: TGTGCCAGCAGCCAGCCTCAGGGGACCCCTAACAATCAGCCCCAGCATTTT.